The following is a T cell receptor beta chain sequence with its context. The data stem from a study of blood T cell repertoires in COVID-19. About the study: Samples of COVID-19 (acute and convalescent) were obtained from the United States, Italy and Spain.

The CDR3 length is 15 residues. Germline assignment: CDR1 MDHEN and CDR2 SYDVKM. Trimming pared 5 bases from V and 1 base from J, leaving 14 bases between. Participants were placed into cohorts based on the clinical history they reported. Data came from immunoSEQ multiplex PCR; TCRdb stores just in-frame clones and leaves some out. Here the sample spans over 150,000 clones, about 85% being singletons. The origin of this receptor is a middle-aged man who had recovered from COVID-19. Sequencing was carried out using PBMCs or T cells enriched from blood (not recorded which). The chain combines TRBV28 with TRBJ1-1; a possible D gene is TRBD1 (5 bases). The CDR3 spells CASSLRTTQNTEAFF. The CDR3 coding sequence is TGTGCCAGCAGTCTGAGGACAACCCAGAACACTGAAGCTTTCTTT.